Each of the 8 T cell receptor beta chains below was sequenced from the same sample in a study of shared clonotypes between healthy human individuals. Produced via immunoSEQ multiplex PCR; TCRdb's table is partial and in-frame only. The sample carries roughly 2.4 million clones, approximately 96% recorded once. The sample comprised naive CD4+ T cells sorted from blood. Subset indicated: CD45RA+ positively selected. The receptors were sampled from a man aged 18 to 29 in good health.

The chain links TRBV10-3 to TRBJ2-3; 11 bases are shared with TRBD2. With 7 bases clipped from V and 3 bases from J, the junction kept 3 bases outside the gene matches. The CDR3 is made up of 14 amino acids. CDR1 is ENHRY, CDR2 SYGVKD, per germline. The CDR3 nucleotides are TGTGCCATCATGGCTAGCGGGGGGACAGATACGCAGTATTTT. Residues: CAIMASGGTDTQYF.

J is TRBJ2-7 and V is TRBV7-2; 8 nucleotides agree with TRBD2. The V gene's germline CDR1 is SGHTA and CDR2 FQGNSA. This CDR3 has 16 amino acids. Losses at the gene ends were 1 base for V and 4 bases for J; bases not matched to a gene: 9. The CDR3 reads CASSLVPSSGQYEQYF. The CDR3 nucleotides are TGTGCCAGCAGCTTAGTACCTTCTAGCGGGCAATACGAGCAGTACTTC.

V usage is TRBV7-3 and J usage is TRBJ1-2; 7 bases line up with TRBD1. CDR1 and CDR2 (germline): SGHTA, FQGTGA. There are 15 residues in the CDR3. Unmatched junction bases numbered 5, after V lost 1 base and J lost 3 bases. CDR3: CASSLNAGGDYGYTF. CDR3 in DNA: TGTGCCAGCAGCTTAAATGCAGGGGGAGACTATGGCTACACCTTC.

In nucleotides, the CDR3 is TGTGCCTGGGACAGGGGGGGGAATTCACCCCTCCACTTT. Residues: CAWDRGGNSPLHF. The chain joins TRBV30 to TRBJ1-6; 9 bases line up with TRBD1. V lost 5 bases, J lost 7 bases, and 3 bases stayed unmatched. Per germline, CDR1 GTSNPN and CDR2 SVGIG (reference sequence). The CDR3 loop spans 13 amino acids.

This clone was seen only once. Other DNA sequences within the sample encode an identical CDR3. The chain recombines TRBV2 with TRBJ1-1, with D perhaps matching TRBD1 (5 bases). CDR3 length equals 13 residues. Germline lookup yields CDR1 SNHLY and CDR2 FYNNEI. The V end was cut by 3 bases, the J end by 1 base, with 6 bases between. The chain's CDR3 is CASSDQGNTEAFF. The CDR3 DNA reads TGTGCCAGCAGTGACCAGGGGAACACTGAAGCTTTCTTT. The full variable domain, with the rest looked up from reference TRBV2 and TRBJ1-1, is EPEVTQTPSHQVTQMGQEVILRCVPISNHLYFYWYRQILGQKVEFLVSFYNNEISEKSEIFDDQFSVERPDGSNFTLKIRSTKLEDSAMYFCASSDQGNTEAFFGQGTRLTVV.

The chain links TRBV6-1 to TRBJ1-6, with 9 bases matching TRBD1. Germline V gene lookup returns CDR1 MNHNS and CDR2 SASEGT. Trimming took 4 bases from V and 0 from J; bases not matched to a gene: 7. The CDR3 is made up of 18 amino acids. The CDR3 nucleotides are TGTGCCAGCAGTGGGACAGGGGACTTGAGCTCCTATAATTCACCCCTCCACTTT. Protein sequence: CASSGTGDLSSYNSPLHF.

The rearrangement uses TRBV5-6 and TRBJ2-4; D ambiguous. This CDR3 comprises 15 residues. Trimming took off 1 base at V and 0 bases at J, with 8 bases between the two ends. Germline V gene sequence: CDR1 SGHDT, CDR2 YYEEEE. CDR3 sequence: CASSLREGAKNIQYF. In DNA form, the CDR3 reads TGTGCCAGCAGCTTGAGGGAAGGAGCCAAAAACATTCAGTACTTC. The whole variable domain, remainder taken from reference TRBV5-6 and TRBJ2-4, is DAGVTQSPTHLIKTRGQQVTLRCSPKSGHDTVSWYQQALGQGPQFIFQYYEEEERQRGNFPDRFSGHQFPNYSSELNVNALLLGDSALYLCASSLREGAKNIQYFGAGTRLSVL.

This clone was seen more than once but under ten times. The rearrangement joins TRBV10-3 to TRBJ1-6; the match to TRBD1 covers 10 bases. From germline, CDR1 is ENHRY and CDR2 SYGVKD. The CDR3 loop spans 13 amino acids. The V gene end was trimmed by 2 bases and the J gene end by 11 bases; junction bases not matched to a gene: 0. In DNA, the CDR3 is TGTGCCATCAGTGAGGGGACAGGGGCACCCCTCCACTTT. Translated, it gives CAISEGTGAPLHF.